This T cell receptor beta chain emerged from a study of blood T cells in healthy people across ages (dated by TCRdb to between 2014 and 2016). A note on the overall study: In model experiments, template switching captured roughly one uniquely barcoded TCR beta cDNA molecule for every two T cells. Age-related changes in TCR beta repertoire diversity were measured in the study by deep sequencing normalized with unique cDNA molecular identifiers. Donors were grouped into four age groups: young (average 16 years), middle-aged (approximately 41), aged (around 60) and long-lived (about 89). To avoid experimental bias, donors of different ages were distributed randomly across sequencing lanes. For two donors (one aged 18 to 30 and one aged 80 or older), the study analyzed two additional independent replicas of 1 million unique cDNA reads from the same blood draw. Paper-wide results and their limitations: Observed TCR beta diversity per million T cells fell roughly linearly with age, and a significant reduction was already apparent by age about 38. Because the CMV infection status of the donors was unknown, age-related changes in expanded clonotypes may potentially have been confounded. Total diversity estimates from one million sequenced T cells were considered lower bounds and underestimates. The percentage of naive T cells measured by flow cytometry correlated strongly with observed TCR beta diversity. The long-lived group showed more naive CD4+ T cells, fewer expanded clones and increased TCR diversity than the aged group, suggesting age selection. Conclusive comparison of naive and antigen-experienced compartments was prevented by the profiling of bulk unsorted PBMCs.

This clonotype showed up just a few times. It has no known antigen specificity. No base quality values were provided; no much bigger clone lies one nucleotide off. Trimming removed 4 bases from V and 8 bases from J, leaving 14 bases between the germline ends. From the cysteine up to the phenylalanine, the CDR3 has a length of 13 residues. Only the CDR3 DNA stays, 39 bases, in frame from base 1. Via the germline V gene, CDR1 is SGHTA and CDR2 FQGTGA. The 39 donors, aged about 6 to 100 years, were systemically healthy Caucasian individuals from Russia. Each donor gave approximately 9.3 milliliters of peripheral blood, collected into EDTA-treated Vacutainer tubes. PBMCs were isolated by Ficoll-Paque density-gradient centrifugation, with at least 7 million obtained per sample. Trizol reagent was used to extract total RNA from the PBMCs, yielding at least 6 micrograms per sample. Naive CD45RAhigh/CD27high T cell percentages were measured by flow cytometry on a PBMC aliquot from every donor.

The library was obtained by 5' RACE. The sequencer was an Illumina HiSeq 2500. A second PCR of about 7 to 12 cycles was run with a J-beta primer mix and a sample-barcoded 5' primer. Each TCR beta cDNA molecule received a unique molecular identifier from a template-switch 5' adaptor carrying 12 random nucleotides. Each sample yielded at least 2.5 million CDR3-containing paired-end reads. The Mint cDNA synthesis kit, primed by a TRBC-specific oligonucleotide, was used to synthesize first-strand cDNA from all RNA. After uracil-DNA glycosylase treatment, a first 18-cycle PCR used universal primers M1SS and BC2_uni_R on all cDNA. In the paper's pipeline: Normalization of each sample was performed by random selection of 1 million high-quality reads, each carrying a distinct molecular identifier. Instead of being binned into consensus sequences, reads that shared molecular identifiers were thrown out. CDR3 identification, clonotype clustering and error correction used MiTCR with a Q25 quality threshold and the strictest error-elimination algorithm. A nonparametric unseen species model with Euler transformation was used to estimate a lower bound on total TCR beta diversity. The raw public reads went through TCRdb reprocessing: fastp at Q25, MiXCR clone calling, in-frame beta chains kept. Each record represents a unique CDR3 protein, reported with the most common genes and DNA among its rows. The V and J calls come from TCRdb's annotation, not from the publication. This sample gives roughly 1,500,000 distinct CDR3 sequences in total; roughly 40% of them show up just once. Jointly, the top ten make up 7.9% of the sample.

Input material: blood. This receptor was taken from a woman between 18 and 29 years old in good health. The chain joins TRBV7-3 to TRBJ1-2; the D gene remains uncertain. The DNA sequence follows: TGTGCCAGCAGCTCGGGAGGACTGAACGGCTACACCTTC. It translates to CASSSGGLNGYTF.